This record concerns one T cell receptor beta chain sequence. The repertoire was sequenced with immunoSEQ multiplex PCR; TCRdb's copy has only in-frame clones and lacks some. The sample carries 75,000 to 90,000 clones, roughly nine tenths recorded once. The data were obtained in a study of OX40 agonist ivuxolimab in advanced cancers. Study-wide background: People in dose escalation had one of these cancers: hepatocellular carcinoma, melanoma, renal cell or head and neck cancer.

Trimming took 7 bases from V and 0 from J; bases not matched to a gene: 12. Germline CDR1 reads SGHTA; CDR2 reads FQGNSA. The CDR3 consists of 17 residues. The chain has TRBV7-2 and TRBJ1-1, with 9 bases matching TRBD1. The source is an adult with an advanced solid tumor such as melanoma, head and neck, liver or kidney cancer. This specimen was CD4+ or CD8+ T cells sorted from blood, taken in a trial of the OX40 agonist ivuxolimab. CDR3 sequence (DNA): TGTGCCAGCACCCCCGGGGGACAGGGTATTATGAACACTGAAGCTTTCTTT. This gives the protein CASTPGGQGIMNTEAFF.